A selection of T cell receptor beta chains follows, all from one sample in a study of blood T cell repertoires in COVID-19. Libraries were prepared by immunoSEQ multiplex PCR; TCRdb keeps only in-frame clonotypes and omits some of them. In the table there are approximately 77,000 clones, more than 80% of which are singletons. What was sequenced was peripheral blood. These receptors were obtained from a woman in her sixties or seventies with acute or convalescent COVID-19. Both conserved end residues are part of each CDR3. A D gene is named only where the DNA matches it firmly. Rows give clone size only sometimes, using once, few, many, or a class for an expanded clone.

cdr3_length	d_call	v_call	clone_size	j_call	cdr3_aa	cdr3_nt
16	TRBD1	TRBV4-1	-	TRBJ2-2	CASSPNRGANTGELFF	TGCGCCAGCAGCCCGAACAGGGGCGCGAACACCGGGGAGCTGTTTTTT
15	TRBD1	TRBV18	-	TRBJ1-1	CASSPDLTGTTEAFF	TGTGCCAGCTCACCCGACCTGACAGGGACCACTGAAGCTTTCTTT
13	TRBD1	TRBV7-2	once	TRBJ2-7	CASSSYRGYEQYF	TGTGCCAGCAGCTCATACAGGGGCTACGAGCAGTACTTC
11	-	TRBV10-1	-	TRBJ2-1	CASRGVNEQFF	TGCGCCAGCAGAGGGGTCAATGAGCAGTTCTTC
13	TRBD1	TRBV29-1	-	TRBJ1-3	CSVAQGKENTIYF	TGCAGCGTTGCACAGGGGAAGGAAAACACCATATATTTT
13	-	TRBV18	-	TRBJ2-7	CASSLEDSYEQYF	TGTGCCAGCTCACTAGAAGACTCCTACGAGCAGTACTTC
15	TRBD1	TRBV29-1	-	TRBJ1-1	CSARTGRRMNTEAFF	TGCAGCGCCCGGACAGGGAGGAGGATGAACACTGAAGCTTTCTTT
15	TRBD1	TRBV14	-	TRBJ2-7	CASSQPGQATYEQYF	TGTGCCAGCAGTCAACCGGGACAGGCGACCTACGAGCAGTACTTC
15	TRBD2	TRBV2	-	TRBJ2-7	CASRSSGGAPYEQYF	TGTGCCAGCAGATCTAGCGGGGGGGCCCCCTACGAGCAGTACTTC
12	-	TRBV3-1/TRBV3-2	-	TRBJ1-5	CASSQANQPQHF	TGTGCCAGCAGCCAAGCGAATCAGCCCCAGCATTTT
13	-	TRBV10-3	-	TRBJ2-1	CAISELRGSEQFF	TGTGCCATCAGTGAACTTCGGGGTAGTGAGCAGTTCTTC
13	-	TRBV7-6	-	TRBJ2-5	CASSLTPGETQYF	TGTGCCAGCAGCCTTACTCCGGGAGAGACCCAGTACTTC
17	-	TRBV5-1	-	TRBJ1-3	CASSLGLGAGAGNTIYF	TGCGCCAGCAGCTTGGGGCTGGGAGCAGGCGCTGGAAACACCATATATTTT
13	TRBD1	TRBV5-4	-	TRBJ1-1	CASSQTGGTEAFF	TGTGCCAGCAGCCAGACAGGGGGCACTGAAGCTTTCTTT
15	-	TRBV11-2	-	TRBJ2-2	CASSADSLNTGELFF	TGTGCCAGCAGCGCGGACAGCCTAAACACCGGGGAGCTGTTTTTT
15	-	TRBV7-9	-	TRBJ1-1	CASSFGPAEGTEAFF	TGTGCCAGCAGCTTTGGTCCCGCTGAGGGCACTGAAGCTTTCTTT
16	-	TRBV6-2/TRBV6-3	few	TRBJ2-3	CASSTTGSRGTDTQYF	TGTGCCAGCAGTACAACAGGGTCTCGGGGCACAGATACGCAGTATTTT
14	TRBD1	TRBV28	-	TRBJ2-7	CASRGQGALYEQYF	TGTGCCAGCCGGGGACAGGGGGCCCTCTACGAGCAGTACTTC
12	-	TRBV5-5	-	TRBJ1-5	CASSLYGQPQHF	TGTGCCAGCAGCCTATATGGTCAGCCCCAGCATTTT
14	-	TRBV18	-	TRBJ1-1	CASSRRDQGAEAFF	TGTGCCAGCTCCCGCCGGGATCAAGGCGCTGAAGCTTTCTTT
15	TRBD1	TRBV2	once	TRBJ2-3	CASSDTTGGRDTQYF	TGTGCCAGCAGTGATACAACAGGGGGCAGAGATACGCAGTATTTT
14	-	TRBV7-6	few	TRBJ2-2	CASSGRANTGELFF	TGTGCCAGCAGCGGCAGGGCGAACACCGGGGAGCTGTTTTTT
16	TRBD1	TRBV7-8	-	TRBJ1-1	CASSKTSGTGESRAFF	TGTGCCAGCAGCAAAACATCCGGGACAGGGGAGTCTAGAGCTTTCTTT
16	-	TRBV28	-	TRBJ1-6	CASSFLRETYNSPLHF	TGTGCCAGCAGTTTCCTCCGGGAGACCTATAATTCACCCCTCCACTTT
15	-	TRBV6-1	-	TRBJ2-6	CASSDRSSGANVLTF	TGTGCCAGCAGTGACAGGTCCTCTGGGGCCAACGTCCTGACTTTC
18	TRBD2	TRBV11-2	-	TRBJ2-3	CASSLEGLAGAPTDTQYF	TGTGCCAGCAGCTTAGAGGGACTAGCGGGGGCGCCCACAGATACGCAGTATTTT
18	-	TRBV10-3	-	TRBJ1-2	CAISEGEDNNKPFYGYTF	TGTGCCATCAGTGAGGGAGAGGACAACAATAAACCTTTCTATGGCTACACCTTC
18	TRBD1	TRBV4-1	-	TRBJ1-6	CASSQELQGGSYNSPLHF	TGCGCCAGCAGCCAAGAACTCCAGGGGGGCTCCTATAATTCACCCCTCCACTTT
13	-	TRBV2	-	TRBJ2-5	CASSVLARETQYF	TGTGCCAGCAGTGTCTTAGCGAGAGAGACCCAGTACTTC
15	-	TRBV5-4	-	TRBJ2-2	CASSLPDRNTGELFF	TGTGCCAGCAGCCTACCGGACAGGAACACCGGGGAGCTGTTTTTT
19	TRBD2	TRBV4-1	-	TRBJ2-7	CASSQVAGLAGDYSYEQYF	TGCGCCAGCAGCCAAGTCGCCGGACTAGCGGGGGACTACTCCTACGAGCAGTACTTC
13	-	TRBV29-1	-	TRBJ2-2	CSVGGANTGELFF	TGCAGCGTTGGCGGCGCGAACACCGGGGAGCTGTTTTTT
15	-	TRBV9	-	TRBJ2-5	CASSPPGAGRGAQYF	TGTGCCAGCAGCCCTCCAGGGGCAGGGAGAGGGGCCCAGTACTTC
17	TRBD1	TRBV5-4	-	TRBJ1-1	CASSLVLPGQENTEAFF	TGTGCCAGCAGCTTGGTTCTCCCGGGACAGGAGAACACTGAAGCTTTCTTT
16	-	TRBV5-1	-	TRBJ2-2	CASSPSQGSSTGELFF	TGCGCCAGCAGCCCTTCCCAGGGGTCCAGCACCGGGGAGCTGTTTTTT
18	TRBD1	TRBV6-6	once	TRBJ1-2	CASSPRQGTNFANYGYTF	TGTGCCAGCAGTCCCCGACAGGGGACGAACTTCGCCAACTATGGCTACACCTTC
13	-	TRBV27	-	TRBJ2-2	CASSKQGPGELFF	TGTGCCAGCAGTAAACAGGGTCCCGGGGAGCTGTTTTTT
17	TRBD2	TRBV7-9	-	TRBJ2-2	CASSFLASGGNTGELFF	TGTGCCAGCAGCTTCCTAGCGAGCGGGGGGAACACCGGGGAGCTGTTTTTT
15	-	TRBV18	-	TRBJ1-2	CASSPPEREVYGYTF	TGTGCCAGCTCACCCCCAGAACGGGAAGTCTATGGCTACACCTTC
18	-	TRBV7-9	few	TRBJ1-4	CASSSPRSDRISNEKLFF	TGTGCCAGCAGCTCACCAAGAAGCGACAGAATATCTAATGAAAAACTGTTTTTT